The present entry profiles one TCR beta chain with its context. No cognate antigen has been identified for it. Within one base of it there is no much larger clone, and no base qualities were kept. Receptors were amplified or captured by the immunoSEQ multiplex PCR assay. Rearranged TCR beta chain sequences were amplified with the hsTCRB Kit following the manufacturer's protocol. TCRB libraries were sequenced on an Illumina MiSeq. The original pipeline was this. Demultiplexing, trimming and gene mapping were performed with the kit vendor's proprietary platform. Drawn from immuneACCESS, this table holds only the in-frame rearrangements with V and J called that TCRdb kept. Clones are partly lost; checked studies trace under half to an unresolved V gene and leave the rest unexplained. The V and J calls and clone size come from that table; D and trimming were worked out from the DNA. The sample table lists 77,000 or so clones, more than 70% of them with a count of one. The ten largest clones add up to over 0.6% of the sample.

The data were obtained in a study of a mutant IDH1 vaccine in newly diagnosed glioma (dated by TCRdb to the early 2020s). Concerning the study at large: Patients were given eight vaccinations, in weeks 1, 3, 5, 7, 11, 15, 19 and 23, which matched visits V03 through V10. Vaccination began 4-6 weeks after radiotherapy alone, or alongside temozolomide cycles in the chemotherapy-containing groups. Of the roughly 30 treated patients, about 62% were male and roughly 38% were female, and a mean age of 40.4 years was recorded. Before enrollment, patients had received standard therapy of radiotherapy alone, temozolomide alone, or radiochemotherapy with temozolomide; most received the combination. Six visits were used for peripheral blood collection: V03 (baseline), V05, V07, V10, V12 and V13. For exploratory analyses, fewer than 30 treated patients had longitudinal TCRB deep sequencing done wherever samples were available.

The time point label on this specimen signifies: week 23, last vaccination. A 20-mer mutant IDH1 peptide at 300 micrograms in Montanide made up each vaccine dose, which was injected subcutaneously together with topical imiquimod. All donors had newly diagnosed IDH1-mutant astrocytomas of WHO grade 3 or 4 that showed loss of nuclear ATRX. The samples were drawn from NOA16, a multicentre, single-arm, open-label phase I trial in Germany that tested a mutant IDH1 peptide vaccine in humans for the first time. Genomic DNA for TCRB sequencing was isolated from EDTA blood with the DNeasy Blood and Tissue Kit. The CDR3 contains 14 residues, cysteine and phenylalanine counted. The sequence is cut down to CDR3 DNA, 42 bases in frame from base 1. At the junction V is shortened by 4 bases and J by 7 bases, with 13 bases in between. From a lookup of the germline V gene (reference sequence), CDR1 and CDR2 are SEHNR and FQNEAQ.

General conclusions and limits of the study: It was noted by the authors that analyses of patient blood samples could not be reproduced owing to sample limitations. Availability determined which PBMC samples were chosen for TCRB deep sequencing. Across multiple MHC alleles, vaccine-induced immune responses were seen in roughly 93% of patients. Pseudoprogression seemed to be unrelated to changes in the top peripheral T cell clonotypes found by TCRB sequencing.

Recombination connected TRBV7-9 to TRBJ1-4, and TRBD1 may be the D gene, going by 5 matching bases. Sequencing used PBMCs, obtained from a glioma patient whose treatment included an IDH1 peptide vaccine. The receptor was derived from a woman in her forties or fifties with glioma. The nucleotide sequence is TGTGCCAGCAGCTGGTCAGAGGGGAGTGAAAAACTGTTTTTT. It specifies CASSWSEGSEKLFF.